One sample yielded the 4 T cell receptor beta chains listed below, sequenced in a study of Graves' ophthalmopathy and Graves' hyperthyroidism. For repertoire sequencing, the TCR beta CDR3 regions were amplified from RNA transcripts. Scientists carried out first-round RT-PCR using HTBI primers and then a second-round multiplex PCR. TCRdb analysed the multiplex PCR reads with MiXCR anew, one entry per CDR3 protein. The data hold around 1,000,000 distinct CDR3 sequences, with 35% to 40% observed a single time. The specimen sequenced was peripheral blood or thyroid tissue (not recorded which). These receptors were collected from an adult man with Graves' hyperthyroidism.

This clonotype was seen repeatedly, ten times or more. The V gene is TRBV7-3, the J gene TRBJ2-5; 7 nucleotides align to TRBD1. With 4 bases clipped from V and 4 bases from J, the junction kept 12 bases outside the gene matches. CDR1 SGHTA and CDR2 FQGTGA come from the germline V gene. The CDR3 consists of 16 residues. This CDR3 is CASSSKATGNRETQYF. CDR3 sequence (DNA): TGTGCCAGCAGCTCTAAGGCGACAGGGAATAGAGAGACCCAGTACTTC.

For this clonotype: A much larger clonotype is one base distant, so this may be a read error. This chain links TRBV29-1 with TRBJ1-1; D may be TRBD1 (5 bases). Trimming removed 6 bases at V and 10 bases at J, with 24 bases between. Per germline, CDR1 SQVTM and CDR2 ANQGSEA. The CDR3 consists of 14 residues. Here the CDR3 DNA reads TGCAGCGTCCCCGGCGAGGGATTAGGGGCGGGAGCTTTCTTT. As protein: CSVPGEGLGAGAFF.

This clonotype was picked up many times. J is TRBJ2-2 and V is TRBV15; no reliable D call. Trimming cost V 0 bases and J 3 bases, with 8 bases left between them. Per the germline V gene, CDR1 is LNHNV and CDR2 is YYDKDF (reference sequence). The CDR3 is made up of 15 amino acids. The chain's CDR3 is CATSRDLGDTGELFF. The CDR3 DNA reads as TGTGCCACCAGCAGAGATCTTGGGGACACCGGGGAGCTGTTTTTT. The full variable domain, completed using reference TRBV15 and TRBJ2-2, is DAMVIQNPRYQVTQFGKPVTLSCSQTLNHNVMYWYQQKSSQAPKLLFHYYDKDFNNEADTPDNFQSRRPNTSFCFLDIRSPGLGDTAMYLCATSRDLGDTGELFFGEGSRLTVL.

This clonotype was picked up a small number of times. This rearrangement joins TRBV6-5 to TRBJ1-2; maybe TRBD1 (6 bases). The CDR3 runs to 11 residues. V shed 8 bases and J shed 8 bases, with 12 bases lying between them. Germline V gene sequence: CDR1 MNHEY, CDR2 SVGAGI. DNA for the CDR3: TGTGCCAGCGCCAATACAGGGGGCTACACCTTC. It translates to CASANTGGYTF.